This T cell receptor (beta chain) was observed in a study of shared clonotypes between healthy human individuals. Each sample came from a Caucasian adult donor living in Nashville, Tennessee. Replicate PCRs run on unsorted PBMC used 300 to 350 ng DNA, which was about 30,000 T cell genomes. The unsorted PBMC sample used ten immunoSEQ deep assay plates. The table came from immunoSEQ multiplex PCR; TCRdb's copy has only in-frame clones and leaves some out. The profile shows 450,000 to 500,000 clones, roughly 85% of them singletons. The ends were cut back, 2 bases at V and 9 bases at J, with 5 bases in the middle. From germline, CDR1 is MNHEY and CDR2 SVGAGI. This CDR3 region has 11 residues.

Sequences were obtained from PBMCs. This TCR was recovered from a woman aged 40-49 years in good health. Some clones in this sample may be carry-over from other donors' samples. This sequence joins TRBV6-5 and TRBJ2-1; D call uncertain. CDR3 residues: CASSYGGEQFF. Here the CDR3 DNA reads TGTGCCAGCAGTTACGGCGGTGAGCAGTTCTTC.